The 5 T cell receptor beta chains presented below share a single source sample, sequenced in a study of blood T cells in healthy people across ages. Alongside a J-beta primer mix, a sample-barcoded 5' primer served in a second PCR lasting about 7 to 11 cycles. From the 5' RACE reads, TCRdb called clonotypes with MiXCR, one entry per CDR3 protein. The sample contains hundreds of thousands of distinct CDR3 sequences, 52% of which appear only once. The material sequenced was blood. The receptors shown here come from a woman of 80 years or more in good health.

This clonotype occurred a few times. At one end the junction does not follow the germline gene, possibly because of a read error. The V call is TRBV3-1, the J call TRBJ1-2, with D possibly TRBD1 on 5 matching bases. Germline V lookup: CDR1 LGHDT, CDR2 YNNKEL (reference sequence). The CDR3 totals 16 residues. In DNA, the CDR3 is TGTGCCAGCAGCCAAGCCCTCGGGAGGGGAGAGTATGGCCACACCTTC. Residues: CASSQALGRGEYGHTF.

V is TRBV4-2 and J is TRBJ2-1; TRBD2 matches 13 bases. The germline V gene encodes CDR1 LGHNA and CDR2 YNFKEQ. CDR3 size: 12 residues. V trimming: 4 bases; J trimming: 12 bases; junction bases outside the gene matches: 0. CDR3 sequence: CASSRTSGRQFF. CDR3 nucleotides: TGTGCCAGCAGCCGGACTAGCGGGAGGCAGTTCTTC.

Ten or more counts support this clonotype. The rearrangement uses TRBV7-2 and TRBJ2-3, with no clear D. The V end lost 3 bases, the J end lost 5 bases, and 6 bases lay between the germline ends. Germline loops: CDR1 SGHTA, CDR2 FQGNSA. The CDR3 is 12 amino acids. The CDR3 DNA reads TGTGCCAGCAGCTTCTGGCAAGATACGCAGTATTTT. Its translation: CASSFWQDTQYF. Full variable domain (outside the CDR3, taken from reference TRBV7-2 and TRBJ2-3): GAGVSQSPSNKVTEKGKDVELRCDPISGHTALYWYRQSLGQGLEFLIYFQGNSAPDKSGLPSDRFSAERTGGSVSTLTIQRTQQEDSAVYLCASSFWQDTQYFGPGTRLTVL.

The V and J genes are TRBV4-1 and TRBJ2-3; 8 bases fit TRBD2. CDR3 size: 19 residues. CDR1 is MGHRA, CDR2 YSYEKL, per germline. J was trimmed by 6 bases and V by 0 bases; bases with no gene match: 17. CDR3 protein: CASSQDTVASGPIGDTQYF. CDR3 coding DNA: TGCGCCAGCAGCCAAGATACGGTGGCTAGCGGGCCCATCGGGGATACGCAGTATTTT.

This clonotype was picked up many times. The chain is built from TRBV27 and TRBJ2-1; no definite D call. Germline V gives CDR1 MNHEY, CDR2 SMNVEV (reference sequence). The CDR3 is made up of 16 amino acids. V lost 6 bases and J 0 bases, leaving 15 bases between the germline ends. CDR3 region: CASSPMVVSSYNEQFF. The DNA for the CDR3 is TGTGCCAGCAGCCCAATGGTGGTAAGCTCCTACAATGAGCAGTTCTTC.